This T cell receptor beta chain was captured by sequencing in a study of technical replicates of blood from several donors. TCRdb keeps only in-frame clones here, not all; method: immunoSEQ multiplex PCR. Of about 80,000 clones in the sample, nearly 95% were seen once. V was trimmed by 7 bases and J by 3 bases, leaving 12 bases between them. The CDR3 is 14 residues long. Germline values: CDR1 ENHRY, CDR2 SYGVKD. Sequenced: T cells isolated from PBMCs. The genes are TRBV10-3 and TRBJ2-2, with D perhaps matching TRBD1 (6 bases). The receptor was derived from a human donor in good health. In DNA form, the CDR3 reads TGTGCCATCAAGGCAGGGGCGGACACCGGGGAGCTGTTTTTT. It is translated as CAIKAGADTGELFF.